The sequence of this T cell receptor beta chain was determined in a study of blood T cell repertoires in COVID-19. About the study: COVID-19 samples from acute and convalescent phases originated in the United States, Italy and Spain. In each case, the material was cDNA or gDNA derived from T cells, B-cell-depleted T cells, or PBMCs.

Sequencing used immunoSEQ multiplex PCR; TCRdb keeps in-frame clones, though not all of them. The sample shows tens of thousands of clones, around nine tenths of them seen only once. CDR1 and CDR2 from the germline V gene are LGHDT and YNNKEL (reference sequence). This CDR3 comprises 12 residues. The V gene lost 2 bases and the J gene lost 9 bases, with 8 bases spanning the gap. This TCR was recovered from a man in his fifties with acute or convalescent COVID-19. Sequencing used peripheral blood. The chain links TRBV3-1 (or the pseudogene TRBV3-2) to TRBJ2-1; D unresolved. CDR3 sequence reads: CASSQTMGEQFF. DNA for the CDR3: TGTGCCAGCAGCCAAACTATGGGTGAGCAGTTCTTC.